The rows below give T cell receptor beta chains drawn from one sample of a study of identical twins. TCRdb re-derived calls from the 5' RACE reads in MiXCR, one entry per CDR3 protein. The profile shows 300,000 to 350,000 distinct CDR3 sequences, about 12% of them singletons. Separately, the same data were catalogued under a study of yellow fever vaccine responses in identical twins.

Input material: CD8+ T cells sorted from blood. These receptors were taken from a woman aged 18-30 years in good health. The conserved cysteine and the conserved F or W are not part of the CDR3 here. Fields, in order: J gene, V gene, CDR3 protein.

J gene: TRBJ2-2; V gene: TRBV20-1; CDR3 protein: SAPTDGELF
J gene: TRBJ2-5; V gene: TRBV27; CDR3 protein: ASSSGRDSYRGEETQY
J gene: TRBJ1-2; V gene: TRBV12-3/TRBV12-4; CDR3 protein: ASSQGPGYGYT
J gene: TRBJ1-5; V gene: TRBV27; CDR3 protein: ASSLSWGSNQPQH
J gene: TRBJ2-7; V gene: TRBV6-2/TRBV6-3; CDR3 protein: ASSWDPTYEQY
J gene: TRBJ2-1; V gene: TRBV7-9; CDR3 protein: ASSLRTSGDNEQF
J gene: TRBJ2-3; V gene: TRBV5-1; CDR3 protein: ASSLGDTAVDTQY
J gene: TRBJ2-1; V gene: TRBV9; CDR3 protein: ASSQGASYNEQF
J gene: TRBJ2-7; V gene: TRBV12-5; CDR3 protein: ASGDRDPYEQY
J gene: TRBJ1-4; V gene: TRBV7-9; CDR3 protein: AGKSEGPDEKLF
J gene: TRBJ1-1; V gene: TRBV12-3/TRBV12-4; CDR3 protein: ASGSLGREAEAF
J gene: TRBJ2-3; V gene: TRBV9; CDR3 protein: ASSVPTGRSRDTQY
J gene: TRBJ2-5; V gene: TRBV28; CDR3 protein: ASSLYGVQETQY
J gene: TRBJ2-1; V gene: TRBV11-3; CDR3 protein: ASSLEGASNEQF
J gene: TRBJ2-1; V gene: TRBV10-3; CDR3 protein: ASLYYDPPSPHEQF
J gene: TRBJ1-1; V gene: TRBV6-1; CDR3 protein: ASSEADWGTEAF
J gene: TRBJ2-2; V gene: TRBV6-1; CDR3 protein: ASSEGDPPLELF